The present entry profiles one T cell receptor beta chain with its context. The sample belongs to a study of CD8 T cells in Susac syndrome. Peripheral blood CD8+ and CD4+ T cells were profiled by TCR beta sequencing. The germline gives CDR1 GTSNPN, CDR2 SVGIG (reference sequence). The CDR3 totals 15 residues. The ends lost 3 bases at V and 2 bases at J; junction bases unmatched: 4. RNA, at about 0.45 to 1 ug, was reverse transcribed with random hexamers. TCRdb redid the calling of the immunoSEQ multiplex PCR reads with MiXCR, one entry per CDR3 protein. The sample holds over 200,000 distinct CDR3 sequences, 85% to 95% seen once.

The sequence derives from a human donor with multiple sclerosis. This chain links TRBV30 with TRBJ1-5, with 10 bases aligning to TRBD1. Sequences were obtained from CD4+ T cells from PBMCs. CDR3 coding DNA: TGTGCCTGGAGCGGTGGGACAGGGGGCAATCAGCCCCAGCATTTT. Its translation: CAWSGGTGGNQPQHF.